This T cell receptor beta chain is from a study of CD8 T cells in ankylosing spondylitis. Study results and limitations: Clones linked to the disease showed a CD8+ phenotype. They occurred at relatively low frequencies in peripheral blood. Within ankylosing spondylitis blood, a TCR beta motif made up of several highly homologous variants appeared to be characteristic. Reportedly, disease-linked clones are significantly enriched in ankylosing spondylitis patients' matched synovial fluid.

On this clonotype itself: Its cognate antigen is unknown.

Germline V gene data show CDR1 as LNHNV and CDR2 as YYDKDF (reference sequence). The CDR3 length is 14 residues. V was clipped by 1 base and J by 0 bases; unmatched bases: 0. TCRdb reprocessed the 5' RACE reads with MiXCR, giving one entry per CDR3 protein. The sample lists around 450,000 distinct CDR3 sequences, 20% to 30% occurring once. The chain joins TRBV15 to TRBJ2-7; 7 nucleotides match TRBD1. The sequencing sample was made of blood, either unsorted or a sorted T cell fraction (not recorded which). The receptor was derived from a male donor with ankylosing spondylitis. CDR3 in DNA: TGTGCCACCAGCAGAGGACAGGGCTCCTACGAGCAGTACTTC. Amino acid sequence: CATSRGQGSYEQYF.